This TCR beta chain was sequenced in a study of T cells after yellow fever vaccination. Overall study context: Libraries from low-cell-number fractions were prepared with the SMART-Seq v4 Ultra Low Input RNA kit.

Germline loops: CDR1 MDHEN, CDR2 SYDVKM. V trimming: 7 bases; J trimming: 2 bases; junction bases outside the gene matches: 14. This CDR3 has 18 amino acids. Whole-study results and caveats: The study noted that FACS-sorted repertoires could contain abundant clonotypes contaminating from the bulk population.

As TCR cDNA was made by 5'RACE template switching, a universal primer site and UMIs were added. From the 5' RACE reads, TCRdb called clonotypes with MiXCR, one entry per CDR3 protein. The sample includes fewer than 450,000 distinct CDR3 sequences, about 4% of them seen just once. On this clonotype itself: Its antigen is currently unknown.

This rearrangement joins TRBV28 to TRBJ2-3; 11 nucleotides match TRBD2. This TCR was sampled from a man younger than 35 who received the YFV17D yellow fever vaccine. Sequenced material: PBMCs, taken 5 days after the yellow fever booster vaccination. CDR3 bases: TGTGCCAGCACTCTATGGGGGGGGACTAGCGGCACCACAGATACGCAGTATTTT. It encodes CASTLWGGTSGTTDTQYF.